At least ten counts were recorded for the clone carrying this TCR beta chain. Antigen specificity is unknown. As originally analysed: What underpinned the distant-metastasis classifier for papillary thyroid cancer was the set of CDR3 differences across clinicopathological groups. TCRdb re-clonotyped the PCR reads via MiXCR. In this record, the V and J calls reflect TCRdb's handling and not the investigators' own analysis. The sample yields about 20,000 clones, 25% to 30% seen once. These data belong to a study of metastatic and nonmetastatic thyroid tumors. Study-wide results and limits: As reported, TCR beta diversity in blood and tumor was significantly higher in malignant thyroid tumors than in benign nodules.

No treatment had been given to any patient before thyroid surgery. With 2 bases removed from V and 4 bases from J, the gap between germline ends came to 5 bases. CDR1 SNHLY and CDR2 FYNNEI come from the germline V gene. The CDR3 contains 12 residues. The chain combines TRBV2 with TRBJ2-5; no clear D. This clonotype was obtained from a female donor with papillary thyroid cancer or a benign thyroid nodule (not recorded which). Some clones in this sample may be carry-over from other donors' samples. The sample consisted of tumor tissue. CDR3 sequence: CASSENTETQYF. The CDR3 coding sequence is TGTGCCAGCAGTGAAAACACAGAGACCCAGTACTTC. Full variable domain (rest looked up from reference TRBV2 and TRBJ2-5): EPEVTQTPSHQVTQMGQEVILRCVPISNHLYFYWYRQILGQKVEFLVSFYNNEISEKSEIFDDQFSVERPDGSNFTLKIRSTKLEDSAMYFCASSENTETQYFGPGTRLLVL.